This T cell receptor beta chain was found in a study of T cells in localized non-small cell lung cancer. Produced via immunoSEQ multiplex PCR; TCRdb's table is partial and in-frame only. The data hold over 45,000 clones, with 70% to 85% observed a single time. Overall study results and limits: It remains possible that heterogeneity exists, since only one tumor region was sequenced. Of the tissues analyzed, uninvolved adjacent lung showed maximal T cell clonality, greater than tumor. Adjacent lung had a median roughly 58 of the 100 largest tumor clones. Patients showing higher blood T cell density tended to see longer overall survival.

CDR1 SGHRS and CDR2 YFSETQ come from the germline V gene. V lost 3 bases and J lost 6, with 9 bases in between. The CDR3 is made up of 12 amino acids. This clone was observed a single time. Antigen unknown. The receptor was derived from a man aged 40 to 70 with stage I squamous cell lung carcinoma. The V and J genes are TRBV5-1 and TRBJ1-2; the D is unclear. Sequencing was performed on peripheral blood, taken before any cancer treatment. CDR3 bases: TGCGCCAGCAGCTCGGGTGGGAATGGCTACACCTTC. Protein: CASSSGGNGYTF.